The rows below give T cell receptor beta chains drawn from one sample of a study of tumour-infiltrating T cells in Burkitt lymphoma. Profiling relied on immunoSEQ multiplex PCR, and the TCRdb table lists in-frame clones only, not all of them. Of around 46,000 clones listed, around 32% are singletons. Sample: tumor tissue. Every receptor here comes from a human donor with Burkitt lymphoma. Both conserved end residues are part of each CDR3. Each record gives: clone size, V gene, D gene, J gene, CDR3 protein, CDR3 DNA. The D gene is left open where the match is weak. Where a row states a size, it is once, few, many or the class of an expanded clone; other rows omit it.

abundance: .
v_gene: TRBV7-9
d_gene: .
j_gene: TRBJ2-5
CDR3aa: CASSRGETQYF
CDR3nt: TGTGCCAGCAGCCGCGGGGAGACCCAGTACTTC

abundance: few
v_gene: TRBV9
d_gene: .
j_gene: TRBJ1-5
CDR3aa: CASSLGGAGIEPQHF
CDR3nt: TGTGCCAGCAGTTTAGGGGGTGCAGGTATTGAGCCCCAGCATTTT

abundance: .
v_gene: TRBV4-2
d_gene: TRBD2
j_gene: TRBJ2-2
CDR3aa: CASRIAGGSGELFF
CDR3nt: TGTGCCAGCAGGATAGCGGGGGGGTCCGGGGAGCTGTTTTTT

abundance: .
v_gene: TRBV21-1
d_gene: .
j_gene: TRBJ2-7
CDR3aa: CASWLPTPYEQYF
CDR3nt: TGTGCCAGTTGGCTCCCAACCCCCTACGAGCAGTACTTC

abundance: few
v_gene: TRBV5-1
d_gene: TRBD1
j_gene: TRBJ2-7
CDR3aa: CASSPWDSYEQYF
CDR3nt: TGCGCCAGCAGCCCTTGGGACAGCTACGAGCAGTACTTC

abundance: .
v_gene: TRBV27
d_gene: .
j_gene: TRBJ1-3
CDR3aa: CASSLASGNTIYF
CDR3nt: TGTGCCAGCAGTTTAGCCTCTGGAAACACCATATATTTT

abundance: .
v_gene: TRBV5-4
d_gene: .
j_gene: TRBJ2-7
CDR3aa: CASSPLAGSGTYEQYF
CDR3nt: TGTGCCAGCAGCCCATTGGCGGGATCAGGCACCTACGAGCAGTACTTC

abundance: few
v_gene: TRBV18
d_gene: TRBD1
j_gene: TRBJ1-1
CDR3aa: CASSPGTVRTEAFF
CDR3nt: TGTGCCAGCTCACCAGGGACAGTCAGGACTGAAGCTTTCTTT

abundance: .
v_gene: TRBV5-1
d_gene: .
j_gene: TRBJ1-1
CDR3aa: CASSWTENTEAFF
CDR3nt: TGCGCCAGCAGCTGGACAGAGAACACTGAAGCTTTCTTT

abundance: few
v_gene: TRBV6-5
d_gene: TRBD2
j_gene: TRBJ2-3
CDR3aa: CASRTRAGATDTQYF
CDR3nt: TGTGCCAGCAGGACGCGAGCGGGGGCCACAGATACGCAGTATTTT

abundance: .
v_gene: TRBV7-2
d_gene: .
j_gene: TRBJ2-5
CDR3aa: CASSLRVTGETQYF
CDR3nt: TGTGCCAGCAGCTTAAGGGTGACAGGCGAGACCCAGTACTTC

abundance: .
v_gene: TRBV5-1
d_gene: .
j_gene: TRBJ1-2
CDR3aa: CASSLDGQAGYTF
CDR3nt: TGCGCCAGCAGCTTGGATGGACAAGCTGGCTACACCTTC

abundance: few
v_gene: TRBV4-3
d_gene: .
j_gene: TRBJ2-7
CDR3aa: CASSHFYEQYF
CDR3nt: TGCGCCAGCAGCCATTTCTACGAGCAGTACTTC

abundance: few
v_gene: TRBV7-9
d_gene: .
j_gene: TRBJ1-4
CDR3aa: CASSFYGGLATNEKLFF
CDR3nt: TGTGCCAGCAGCTTCTATGGGGGTTTGGCAACTAATGAAAAACTGTTTTTT

abundance: .
v_gene: TRBV30
d_gene: .
j_gene: TRBJ1-4
CDR3aa: CAWSGEGPVKLFF
CDR3nt: TGTGCCTGGAGTGGGGAAGGACCGGTAAAACTGTTTTTT

abundance: few
v_gene: TRBV7-2
d_gene: TRBD2
j_gene: TRBJ2-5
CDR3aa: CASSLGGAGGPQYF
CDR3nt: TGTGCCAGCAGCTTAGGCGGAGCGGGGGGGCCCCAGTACTTC

abundance: .
v_gene: TRBV5-1
d_gene: .
j_gene: TRBJ2-2
CDR3aa: CASRRVVTGELFF
CDR3nt: TGCGCCAGCAGACGGGTAGTCACCGGGGAGCTGTTTTTT

abundance: few
v_gene: TRBV7-2
d_gene: .
j_gene: TRBJ2-3
CDR3aa: CASSSPGGDTQYF
CDR3nt: TGTGCCAGCAGCTCTCCAGGGGGGGATACGCAGTATTTT

abundance: .
v_gene: TRBV6-5
d_gene: TRBD1
j_gene: TRBJ2-5
CDR3aa: CASSFRQGRGETQYF
CDR3nt: TGTGCCAGCAGTTTTCGACAGGGGAGAGGGGAGACCCAGTACTTC

abundance: .
v_gene: TRBV7-2
d_gene: TRBD2
j_gene: TRBJ2-1
CDR3aa: CASSSRVAGGTGEQFF
CDR3nt: TGTGCCAGCAGCTCCAGGGTGGCGGGGGGGACGGGTGAGCAGTTCTTC

abundance: few
v_gene: TRBV5-1
d_gene: .
j_gene: TRBJ2-5
CDR3aa: CASRAGKETQYF
CDR3nt: TGCGCCAGCAGGGCAGGGAAAGAGACCCAGTACTTC

abundance: .
v_gene: TRBV14
d_gene: .
j_gene: TRBJ2-3
CDR3aa: CASSQGLLGDTQYF
CDR3nt: TGTGCCAGCAGCCAAGGACTCCTTGGAGATACGCAGTATTTT

abundance: .
v_gene: TRBV6-5
d_gene: .
j_gene: TRBJ1-3
CDR3aa: CASSYQGKGNTIYF
CDR3nt: TGTGCCAGCAGTTACCAAGGGAAGGGAAACACCATATATTTT

abundance: few
v_gene: TRBV10-3
d_gene: .
j_gene: TRBJ1-1
CDR3aa: CAISKANVPEAFF
CDR3nt: TGTGCCATCAGTAAGGCAAACGTACCTGAAGCTTTCTTT

abundance: few
v_gene: TRBV2
d_gene: .
j_gene: TRBJ1-1
CDR3aa: CASSELYGGTEAFF
CDR3nt: TGTGCCAGCAGTGAACTATATGGGGGCACTGAAGCTTTCTTT

abundance: .
v_gene: TRBV5-6
d_gene: .
j_gene: TRBJ2-1
CDR3aa: CASSPSGNEQFF
CDR3nt: TGTGCCAGCAGCCCTTCCGGGAATGAGCAGTTCTTC

abundance: few
v_gene: TRBV4-1
d_gene: .
j_gene: TRBJ1-2
CDR3aa: CASSQSSGNYYGYTF
CDR3nt: TGCGCCAGCAGCCAATCGTCGGGTAACTACTATGGCTACACCTTC

abundance: .
v_gene: TRBV13
d_gene: TRBD1
j_gene: TRBJ2-7
CDR3aa: CASSLGPGQANYEQYF
CDR3nt: TGTGCCAGCAGCTTGGGGCCGGGACAGGCCAACTACGAGCAGTACTTC

abundance: .
v_gene: TRBV15
d_gene: .
j_gene: TRBJ1-2
CDR3aa: CATSQGNYGYTF
CDR3nt: TGTGCCACCAGCCAGGGGAACTATGGCTACACCTTC

abundance: .
v_gene: TRBV11-2
d_gene: .
j_gene: TRBJ2-1
CDR3aa: CASSLDLQTEQFF
CDR3nt: TGTGCCAGCAGCTTAGATCTCCAAACAGAGCAGTTCTTC

abundance: few
v_gene: TRBV12-5
d_gene: .
j_gene: TRBJ1-2
CDR3aa: CASPREIGELGGYTF
CDR3nt: TGTGCTAGTCCTCGAGAGATAGGGGAACTCGGTGGCTACACCTTC

abundance: .
v_gene: TRBV27
d_gene: .
j_gene: TRBJ1-1
CDR3aa: CASSFLQNTEAFF
CDR3nt: TGTGCCAGCAGTTTTTTGCAGAACACTGAAGCTTTCTTT

abundance: .
v_gene: TRBV5-1
d_gene: .
j_gene: TRBJ2-1
CDR3aa: CASSLVVDNYNEQFF
CDR3nt: TGCGCCAGCAGCTTGGTAGTGGACAACTACAATGAGCAGTTCTTC

abundance: .
v_gene: TRBV14
d_gene: TRBD1
j_gene: TRBJ1-4
CDR3aa: CASSQHLTGELNEKLFF
CDR3nt: TGTGCCAGCAGCCAACACTTAACAGGGGAACTTAATGAAAAACTGTTTTTT

abundance: .
v_gene: TRBV5-4
d_gene: TRBD1
j_gene: TRBJ1-1
CDR3aa: CASRGDRANTEAFF
CDR3nt: TGTGCCAGCAGGGGGGACAGGGCAAACACTGAAGCTTTCTTT

abundance: .
v_gene: TRBV10-3
d_gene: TRBD1
j_gene: TRBJ2-1
CDR3aa: CAISGTGNEQFF
CDR3nt: TGTGCCATCAGTGGGACAGGGAATGAGCAGTTCTTC

abundance: .
v_gene: TRBV14
d_gene: .
j_gene: TRBJ2-3
CDR3aa: CASSSKANPAGTDTQYF
CDR3nt: TGTGCCAGCAGCTCAAAGGCCAACCCTGCCGGCACAGATACGCAGTATTTT

abundance: .
v_gene: TRBV4-1
d_gene: .
j_gene: TRBJ1-2
CDR3aa: CASSEASDGYTF
CDR3nt: TGCGCCAGCAGCGAGGCGTCAGATGGCTACACCTTC

abundance: once
v_gene: TRBV2
d_gene: TRBD1
j_gene: TRBJ2-3
CDR3aa: CASKSGGGTDTQYF
CDR3nt: TGTGCCAGCAAGTCAGGGGGCGGCACAGATACGCAGTATTTT

abundance: .
v_gene: TRBV5-1
d_gene: .
j_gene: TRBJ1-4
CDR3aa: CASSFGQGDEKLFF
CDR3nt: TGCGCCAGCAGCTTCGGCCAGGGAGATGAAAAACTGTTTTTT

abundance: .
v_gene: TRBV6-1
d_gene: .
j_gene: TRBJ2-3
CDR3aa: CASRDPRDTQYF
CDR3nt: TGTGCCAGCAGGGACCCCAGGGATACGCAGTATTTT

abundance: few
v_gene: TRBV4-2
d_gene: TRBD1
j_gene: TRBJ2-2
CDR3aa: CASSEQGHAGELFF
CDR3nt: TGTGCCAGCAGCGAACAGGGGCATGCCGGGGAGCTGTTTTTT